Below are 14 T cell receptor beta chains sequenced from a single sample in a study of OX40 agonist ivuxolimab in advanced cancers. Using immunoSEQ multiplex PCR, the repertoire was profiled, and TCRdb retains in-frame clones only, with some absent. The repertoire has nearly 20,000 clones, around four fifths of them found once; the top ten carry 21%. This sample comprised CD4+ or CD8+ T cells sorted from blood, obtained in a trial of the OX40 agonist ivuxolimab. Receptors were obtained from an adult with an advanced solid tumor such as melanoma, head and neck, liver or kidney cancer.

The V and J genes are TRBV19 and TRBJ1-5; TRBD1 is a possible D gene (5 bases). Germline V gene data show CDR1 as LNHDA and CDR2 as SQIVND (reference sequence). This CDR3 comprises 15 residues. V shed 6 bases and J shed 0 bases, with 12 bases lying between them. This CDR3 is CASSWDGSSNQPQHF. In nucleotides, the CDR3 is TGTGCCAGTAGCTGGGACGGCTCTAGCAATCAGCCCCAGCATTTT.

This clone was recorded once. The chain has TRBV28 and TRBJ1-2, with D possibly TRBD1 on 5 matching bases. With 4 bases removed from V and 4 bases from J, the gap between germline ends came to 13 bases. CDR3 length: 14 residues. Germline values: CDR1 MDHEN, CDR2 SYDVKM. CDR3 residues: CASSYRLPGYGYTF. CDR3 nucleotides: TGTGCCAGCAGTTACAGGTTACCGGGCTATGGCTACACCTTC.

The chain recombines TRBV7-2 with TRBJ2-2; D is uncertain. V shed 1 base and J shed 1 base, with 7 bases lying between them. The V gene's germline CDR1 is SGHTA and CDR2 FQGNSA. The CDR3 is 15 amino acids. The CDR3 spells CASSLGPWNTGELFF. CDR3 coding DNA: TGTGCCAGCAGCTTAGGTCCATGGAACACCGGGGAGCTGTTTTTT.

The chain is built from TRBV9 and TRBJ2-1; 9 nucleotides line up with TRBD2. The CDR3 covers 17 residues. CDR1 and CDR2 from the germline V gene are SGDLS and YYNGEE. With 0 bases clipped from V and 4 bases from J, the junction kept 8 bases outside the gene matches. CDR3 bases: TGTGCCAGCAGCGTAGATCTTGCGGGAGGGATTTACAATGAGCAGTTCTTC. Translating gives CASSVDLAGGIYNEQFF.

The chain is built from TRBV9 and TRBJ2-3; D might be TRBD1 (7 bases). This CDR3 spans 15 amino acids. Trimming removed 3 bases from V and 0 bases from J, with 11 bases in between. CDR1 is SGDLS and CDR2 is YYNGEE in the germline V gene. The CDR3 loop reads CASSAGGFSTDTQYF. CDR3 nucleotides: TGTGCCAGCAGCGCAGGGGGGTTTAGCACAGATACGCAGTATTTT.

The V call is TRBV27, the J call TRBJ2-7, with 7 bases fitting TRBD1. From germline, CDR1 is MNHEY and CDR2 SMNVEV (reference sequence). Trimming took 3 bases from V and 1 from J; bases not matched to a gene: 9. The CDR3 runs to 16 residues. DNA for the CDR3: TGTGCCAGCAGTTTTTCAGGGGGAGAACTATCCTACGAGCAGTACTTC. Its translation: CASSFSGGELSYEQYF.

The chain employs TRBV7-8 and TRBJ2-5; perhaps TRBD2 as D (6 bases). The CDR3 sequence is 15 residues long. The germline V and J ends were trimmed by 6 bases and 2 bases, with 16 bases remaining between them. The V gene's germline CDR1 is SGHVS and CDR2 FQNEAQ. The CDR3 is CASRERPGGQETQYF. The DNA of the CDR3 is TGTGCCAGCAGAGAGAGACCCGGGGGACAAGAGACCCAGTACTTC.

The genes are TRBV11-2 and TRBJ2-1, with 8 bases aligning to TRBD2. J lost 4 bases, V lost 0 bases, and 14 bases had no gene match. The CDR3 covers 19 residues. CDR1 SGHAT and CDR2 FQNNGV come from the germline V gene. The CDR3 nucleotides are TGTGCCAGCAGCTTAGATGAGGGGCGAGCGGGGGAAAGATACAATGAGCAGTTCTTC. Translation gives CASSLDEGRAGERYNEQFF.

The gene calls are TRBV7-8 and TRBJ2-3; perhaps D is TRBD1 or TRBD2 (5 bases each). The CDR3 spans 13 residues. V shed 8 bases and J shed 3 bases, with 12 bases lying between them. Germline V CDR1 and CDR2: SGHVS, FQNEAQ. CDR3 sequence reads: CASQPGPTDTQYF. CDR3 coding DNA: TGTGCCAGCCAGCCGGGGCCGACAGATACGCAGTATTTT. Together with reference TRBV7-8 and TRBJ2-3, the CDR3 gives the full variable domain: GAGVSQSPRYKVAKRGQDVALRCDPISGHVSLFWYQQALGQGPEFLTYFQNEAQLDKSGLPSDRFFAERPEGSVSTLKIQRTQQEDSAVYLCASQPGPTDTQYFGPGTRLTVL.

This clone was observed once. The gene calls are TRBV5-4 and TRBJ1-1; unclear D gene. The CDR3 is 11 residues long. With 4 bases removed from V and 6 bases from J, the gap between germline ends came to 7 bases. Germline CDR1 and CDR2: SGHNT and YYREEE (reference sequence). The CDR3 reads CASSLGAEAFF. CDR3 bases: TGTGCCAGCAGCCTCGGTGCTGAAGCTTTCTTT.

This clone has more than one count but fewer than ten. V usage is TRBV6-4 and J usage is TRBJ2-2, with TRBD2 matching 9 bases. CDR1 and CDR2 from the germline V gene are MRHNA and SNTAGT. The junction had 3 bases not matched to a gene; V was cut back by 3 bases and J by 7 bases. This CDR3 spans 14 amino acids. The DNA of the CDR3 is TGTGCCAGCAGTGAAGCGGGGGGCGGCGGGGAGCTGTTTTTT. Translating it yields CASSEAGGGGELFF.

V usage is TRBV4-3 and J usage is TRBJ2-5; no clear D gene. The length of the CDR3 is 18 residues. V was cut by 1 base and J by 2 bases, with 20 bases left in between. In germline, CDR1 is LGHNA, CDR2 YSLEER. CDR3 in DNA: TGCGCCAGCAGCCAAGTCAACAGCAGAAGGAATCAGCAAGAGACCCAGTACTTC. Protein: CASSQVNSRRNQQETQYF.

This clone was seen more than once but under ten times. This chain connects TRBV27 to TRBJ2-3; the match to TRBD1 covers 8 bases. The CDR3 sequence is 15 residues long. Losses at the gene ends were 5 bases for V and 4 bases for J; bases not matched to a gene: 8. Germline V gene sequence: CDR1 MNHEY, CDR2 SMNVEV (reference sequence). The CDR3 DNA reads as TGTGCCAGCAGTGCCCATGCAGGGGGCCCAGATACGCAGTATTTT. This gives the protein CASSAHAGGPDTQYF.

This chain uses TRBV9 with TRBJ1-1; TRBD1 aligns across 8 bases. Unmatched junction bases numbered 3, after V lost 2 bases and J lost 0 bases. The CDR3 sequence is 15 residues long. Germline-derived CDR1 and CDR2 are SGDLS and YYNGEE. CDR3 in DNA: TGTGCCAGCAGCGTCCGACAGGGGATGAACACTGAAGCTTTCTTT. Amino acid sequence: CASSVRQGMNTEAFF.